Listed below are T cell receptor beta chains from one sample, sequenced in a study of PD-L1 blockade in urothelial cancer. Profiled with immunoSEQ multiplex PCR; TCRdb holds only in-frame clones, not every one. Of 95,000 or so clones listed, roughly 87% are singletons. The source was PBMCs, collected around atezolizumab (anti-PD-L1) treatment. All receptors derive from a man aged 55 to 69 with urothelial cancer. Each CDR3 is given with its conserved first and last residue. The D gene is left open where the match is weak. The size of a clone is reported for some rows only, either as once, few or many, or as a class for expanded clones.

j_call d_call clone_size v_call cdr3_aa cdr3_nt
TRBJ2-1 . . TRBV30 CAWSVTGREQFF TGTGCCTGGAGTGTGACGGGTCGCGAGCAGTTCTTC
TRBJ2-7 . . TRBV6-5 CASSSGLLGYEQYF TGTGCCAGCAGTTCGGGACTCTTGGGCTACGAGCAGTACTTC
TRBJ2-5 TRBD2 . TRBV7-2 CASSLSSGGAWKTQYF TGTGCCAGCAGCTTAAGTAGCGGGGGGGCCTGGAAGACCCAGTACTTC
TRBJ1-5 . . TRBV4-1 CASSQEFAPGSSRNQPQHF TGCGCCAGCAGCCAAGAATTCGCCCCCGGCTCATCCAGGAATCAGCCCCAGCATTTT
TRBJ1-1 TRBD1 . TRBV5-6 CASMGTGTAGSPPEAFF TGTGCCAGCATGGGAACCGGGACAGCCGGCAGCCCACCTGAAGCTTTCTTT
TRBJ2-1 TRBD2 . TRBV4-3 CASSRGLAGGLSYNEQFF TGCGCCAGCAGCCGCGGACTAGCGGGGGGTCTCTCCTACAATGAGCAGTTCTTC
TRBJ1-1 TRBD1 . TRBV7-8 CASSFTGDTEAFF TGTGCCAGCAGCTTTACAGGGGACACTGAAGCTTTCTTT
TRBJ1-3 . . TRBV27 CASSLLSGNTIYF TGTGCCAGCAGCCTACTCTCTGGAAACACCATATATTTT
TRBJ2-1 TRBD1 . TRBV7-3 CASSPRDRSAYNEQFF TGTGCCAGCAGCCCCCGGGACAGGTCAGCTTACAATGAGCAGTTCTTC
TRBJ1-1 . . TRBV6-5 CASSYSPSHGEAFF TGTGCCAGCAGTTACTCGCCCAGCCACGGGGAAGCTTTCTTT
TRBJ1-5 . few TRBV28 CASSLQVSNQPQHF TGTGCCAGCAGTTTACAGGTTTCGAATCAGCCCCAGCATTTT
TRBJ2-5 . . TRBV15 CATSRGDEETQYF TGTGCCACCAGCAGGGGCGACGAAGAGACCCAGTACTTC
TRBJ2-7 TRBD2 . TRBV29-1 CSVVPSGGGEQYF TGCAGCGTTGTACCTTCGGGGGGTGGCGAGCAGTACTTC
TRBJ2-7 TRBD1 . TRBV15 CATSVQTGWTYEQYF TGTGCCACCAGCGTCCAGACAGGGTGGACCTACGAGCAGTACTTC
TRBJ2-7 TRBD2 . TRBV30 CAWSVRLAGVEQYF TGTGCCTGGAGTGTACGCCTAGCGGGAGTTGAGCAGTACTTC
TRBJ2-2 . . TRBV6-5 CASSYQQGYNTGELFF TGTGCCAGCAGTTACCAACAGGGCTATAACACCGGGGAGCTGTTTTTT
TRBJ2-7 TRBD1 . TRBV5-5 CASSDTGQGRGEQYF TGTGCCAGCAGCGATACGGGACAGGGAAGGGGCGAGCAGTACTTC
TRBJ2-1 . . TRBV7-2 CASSLALDEQFF TGTGCCAGCAGCTTAGCTCTCGATGAGCAGTTCTTC
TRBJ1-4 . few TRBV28 CASSLQGRNEKLFF TGTGCCAGCAGTTTACAGGGCCGGAATGAAAAACTGTTTTTT
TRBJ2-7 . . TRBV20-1 CSASYSGQYF TGCAGTGCTAGCTACTCGGGGCAGTACTTC
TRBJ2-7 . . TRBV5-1 CASSLAADSLFPNEQYF TGCGCCAGCAGCTTGGCCGCAGACAGTCTTTTTCCTAACGAGCAGTACTTC
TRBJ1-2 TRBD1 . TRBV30 CAWSDRGNYGYTF TGTGCCTGGAGTGACAGGGGGAACTATGGCTACACCTTC
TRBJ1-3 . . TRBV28 CASSLGTGGNTIYF TGTGCCAGCAGTTTAGGGACTGGTGGAAACACCATATATTTT
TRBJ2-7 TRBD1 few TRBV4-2 CASSQGQGAYEQYF TGTGCCAGCAGCCAAGGACAGGGGGCCTACGAGCAGTACTTC
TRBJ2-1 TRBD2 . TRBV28 CASSLHPSGGGNEQFF TGTGCCAGCAGTTTACACCCTAGCGGGGGTGGGAATGAGCAGTTCTTC
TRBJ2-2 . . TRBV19 CASTVTGELFF TGTGCCAGTACAGTCACCGGGGAGCTGTTTTTT
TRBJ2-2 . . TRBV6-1 CASSDRGGWNTGELFF TGTGCCAGCAGTGATAGGGGGGGGTGGAACACCGGGGAGCTGTTTTTT
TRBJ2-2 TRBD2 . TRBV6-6 CASSSHRLAGGGELFF TGTGCCAGCAGTTCCCACCGACTAGCGGGAGGCGGGGAGCTGTTTTTT
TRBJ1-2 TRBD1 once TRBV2 CASSEARGQAGDGYTF TGTGCCAGCAGTGAAGCTCGCGGACAGGCCGGGGATGGCTACACCTTC
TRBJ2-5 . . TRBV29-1 CSVDRGRETQYF TGCAGCGTTGATAGGGGGAGAGAGACCCAGTACTTC
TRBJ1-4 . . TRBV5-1 CASSLAGGVGEKLFF TGCGCCAGCAGCTTGGCTGGGGGCGTCGGTGAAAAACTGTTTTTT
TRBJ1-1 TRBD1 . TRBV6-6 CASNKGQADTEAFF TGTGCCAGCAACAAAGGACAGGCAGACACTGAAGCTTTCTTT
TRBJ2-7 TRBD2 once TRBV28 CASSLDGRSSYEQYF TGTGCCAGCAGTTTGGACGGGAGGAGCTCCTACGAGCAGTACTTC
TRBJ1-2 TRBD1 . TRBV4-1 CASSPPGQGNYGYTF TGCGCCAGCAGCCCTCCGGGACAGGGAAACTATGGCTACACCTTC
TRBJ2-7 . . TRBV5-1 CASRGAEQYF TGCGCCAGCAGGGGGGCCGAGCAGTACTTC
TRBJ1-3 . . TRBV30 CAWSKPAGNTIYF TGTGCCTGGAGTAAACCGGCTGGAAACACCATATATTTT
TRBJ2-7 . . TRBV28 CASSLGGQGVYEQYF TGTGCCAGCAGTTTGGGGGGTCAGGGGGTCTACGAGCAGTACTTC
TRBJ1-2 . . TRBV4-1 CASSQDRVGLDGYTF TGCGCCAGCAGCCAAGATCGGGTGGGTCTGGATGGCTACACCTTC
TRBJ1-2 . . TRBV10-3 CAISETPGVLEGYTF TGTGCCATCAGTGAGACCCCAGGGGTATTGGAGGGCTACACCTTC
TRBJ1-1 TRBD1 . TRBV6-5 CASSYYRGITEAFF TGTGCCAGCAGTTACTACAGGGGGATAACTGAAGCTTTCTTT
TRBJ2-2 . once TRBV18 CASSPREVVGANTGELFF TGTGCCAGCTCACCACGGGAGGTAGTAGGGGCGAACACCGGGGAGCTGTTTTTT
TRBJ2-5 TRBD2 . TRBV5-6 CASSGSGLAGVIQETQYF TGTGCCAGCAGCGGCTCGGGACTAGCGGGAGTGATCCAAGAGACCCAGTACTTC
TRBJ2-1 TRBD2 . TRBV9 CASSIWTSEPNEQFF TGTGCCAGCAGCATCTGGACTAGCGAGCCCAATGAGCAGTTCTTC
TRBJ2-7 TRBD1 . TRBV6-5 CASSSRDRGSYEQYF TGTGCCAGCAGTTCCCGGGACAGGGGGTCCTACGAGCAGTACTTC
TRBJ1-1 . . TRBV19 CATSERDGDTEAFF TGTGCCACCTCCGAGAGGGATGGGGACACTGAAGCTTTCTTT
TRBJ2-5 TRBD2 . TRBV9 CASSVAAGASETQYF TGTGCCAGCAGCGTAGCAGCGGGAGCATCGGAGACCCAGTACTTC
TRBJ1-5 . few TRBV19 CASSDTRGQPQHF TGTGCCAGTAGTGACACCCGGGGTCAGCCCCAGCATTTT
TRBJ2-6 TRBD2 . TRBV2 CASSEASGRAGANVLTF TGTGCCAGCAGTGAAGCTAGCGGGAGGGCTGGGGCCAACGTCCTGACTTTC
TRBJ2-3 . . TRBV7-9 CASPHLLLTDTQYF TGTGCCAGTCCGCACCTGTTACTCACAGATACGCAGTATTTT